Each of the 15 T cell receptor beta chains below was sequenced from the same sample in a study of shared clonotypes between healthy human individuals. Profiling relied on immunoSEQ multiplex PCR, and the TCRdb table lists in-frame clones only, not all of them. This table has about 1,500,000 clones, roughly 96% appearing once. The sequenced sample consisted of naive CD4+ T cells sorted from blood. Regarding subset: CD45RA+ positively selected. Every receptor here comes from a man between 25 and 39 years old in good health.

A word on this clone: Other nucleotide sequences from this sample produce the same CDR3. The gene calls are TRBV7-8 and TRBJ2-5, with 7 bases that match TRBD1. V lost 3 bases, J lost 2 bases, and 0 bases stayed unmatched. Per the germline V gene, CDR1 is SGHVS and CDR2 is FQNEAQ. The CDR3 is 13 residues long. This chain's CDR3 is CASSLGQQETQYF. The CDR3, as DNA: TGTGCCAGCAGCTTGGGACAGCAAGAGACCCAGTACTTC.

The gene calls are TRBV10-1 and TRBJ1-5; D gene unclear. In germline, CDR1 is WNHNN, CDR2 SYGVQD (reference sequence). V was trimmed by 7 bases and J by 5 bases, leaving 15 bases between them. The CDR3 covers 14 residues. The CDR3 sequence is CASMVPEGHQPQHF. The CDR3 DNA reads as TGCGCCAGCATGGTGCCCGAAGGCCATCAGCCCCAGCATTTT.

The chain is built from TRBV2 and TRBJ2-3, with D perhaps TRBD1 or TRBD2 (5 bases each). CDR3 length: 15 amino acids. Trimming pared 8 bases from V and 6 bases from J, leaving 21 bases between. Germline-derived CDR1 and CDR2 are SNHLY and FYNNEI. CDR3 in DNA: TGTGCCAGCGGGGGATTAACTCACCGGGGTGATACGCAGTATTTT. Translation: CASGGLTHRGDTQYF.

The CDR3 protein is CASSTGGRDEQYF. In DNA, the CDR3 is TGTGCCAGCAGCACAGGGGGCAGGGACGAGCAGTACTTC. The chain combines TRBV5-5 with TRBJ2-7; 9 bases line up with TRBD1. The germline gives CDR1 SGHKS, CDR2 YYEKEE (reference sequence). V dropped 4 bases and J dropped 5; count of bases not matched to a gene: 4. The CDR3 contains 13 residues. Variable domain in full (rest from reference TRBV5-5 and TRBJ2-7): DAGVTQSPTHLIKTRGQQVTLRCSPISGHKSVSWYQQVLGQGPQFIFQYYEKEERGRGNFPDRFSARQFPNYSSELNVNALLLGDSALYLCASSTGGRDEQYFGPGTRLTVT.

This clone was observed once. This chain joins TRBV2 and TRBJ2-3, with 8 nucleotides matching TRBD2. Germline CDR1 and CDR2: SNHLY and FYNNEI. J lost 2 bases, V lost 8 bases, and 12 bases had no gene match. CDR3 size: 16 residues. The CDR3 is CASDRLAIGYTDTQYF. The CDR3 region has the DNA TGTGCCAGCGATCGACTAGCGATCGGATACACAGATACGCAGTATTTT.

This chain joins TRBV30 and TRBJ2-7; maybe TRBD2 (6 bases). CDR1 is GTSNPN, CDR2 SVGIG, per germline (reference sequence). This CDR3 contains 16 residues. V lost 5 bases, J lost 4 bases, and 24 bases lay in between. DNA for the CDR3: TGTGCCTGGGATGCGGGGATCGGAGGGCCGGTTTACGAGCAGTACTTC. It encodes CAWDAGIGGPVYEQYF. Together with reference TRBV30 and TRBJ2-7, the CDR3 gives the full variable domain: SQTIHQWPATLVQPVGSPLSLECTVEGTSNPNLYWYRQAAGRGLQLLFYSVGIGQISSEVPQNLSASRPQDRQFILSSKKLLLSDSGFYLCAWDAGIGGPVYEQYFGPGTRLTVT.

The rearrangement uses TRBV5-4 and TRBJ2-1; D unresolved. The CDR3 has 10 residues. Trimming stripped 10 bases from V and 8 bases from J, with 10 bases between. CDR1 is SGHNT and CDR2 is YYREEE in the germline V gene (reference sequence). The CDR3 region is CAYTWDEQFF. The CDR3, as DNA: TGTGCCTACACTTGGGATGAGCAGTTCTTC.

J is TRBJ1-2 and V is TRBV25-1, with 8 bases identical to TRBD1. The CDR3 has 14 residues. The V gene end was trimmed by 5 bases and the J gene end by 4 bases; junction bases not matched to a gene: 6. The germline V gene has CDR1 MGHDK and CDR2 SYGVNS. The DNA of the CDR3 is TGTGCCAGCAGTTTGACAGGGGTCGGCTATGGCTACACCTTC. This encodes CASSLTGVGYGYTF.

This clone has just one count. The chain combines TRBV10-2 with TRBJ2-2, with D possibly being TRBD2 (6 bases). This CDR3 contains 13 residues. Deletions cut 8 bases from V and 5 bases from J, with 12 bases between. Germline V gene lookup returns CDR1 WSHSY and CDR2 SAAADI. The CDR3 DNA reads TGCGCCAGCGGCAGGGAGGATACCGGGGAGCTGTTTTTT. Protein: CASGREDTGELFF.

The chain carries TRBV15 and TRBJ2-1; 8 bases agree with TRBD2. CDR1 and CDR2 from the germline V gene are LNHNV and YYDKDF (reference sequence). V lost 3 bases to trimming and J lost 9 bases; unmatched junction nucleotides: 7. The CDR3 is made up of 14 amino acids. The CDR3 DNA reads as TGTGCCACCAGCAGGACGGGAGGGCCAGGTGAGCAGTTCTTC. Translation gives CATSRTGGPGEQFF.

The genes are TRBV4-1 and TRBJ2-7, with 7 bases aligning to TRBD1. CDR3 size: 15 residues. Per the germline V gene, CDR1 is MGHRA and CDR2 is YSYEKL. J lost 4 bases, V lost 2 bases, and 8 bases had no gene match. The CDR3: CASSQQDRSGYEQYF. CDR3 bases: TGCGCCAGCAGCCAACAGGACAGGTCGGGGTACGAGCAGTACTTC.

The chain combines TRBV6-5 with TRBJ2-7; D gene uncertain. The CDR3 extends over 12 amino acids. CDR1 MNHEY and CDR2 SVGAGI come from the germline V gene. Trimming removed 6 bases at V and 3 bases at J, with 9 bases between. The CDR3 DNA is TGTGCCAGCAGCCGCGCAAGCTACGAGCAGTACTTC. Encoded protein: CASSRASYEQYF.

A remark on this clone: Other DNA sequences in the same sample also yield this CDR3. The chain joins TRBV20-1 to TRBJ1-1; unclear D gene. This CDR3 spans 10 amino acids. Trimming cost V 4 bases and J 2 bases, with 2 bases left between them. From germline, CDR1 is DFQATT and CDR2 SNEGSKA (reference sequence). The CDR3 DNA follows: TGCAGTGCTACTAACACTGAAGCTTTCTTT. The encoded protein is CSATNTEAFF.

CDR3 sequence reads: CATSSFSGRGGEQFF. In DNA, the CDR3 is TGTGCCACCAGCAGCTTTAGCGGGAGAGGGGGTGAGCAGTTCTTC. The rearrangement links TRBV15 to TRBJ2-1; 9 bases map to TRBD2. With V trimmed by 3 bases and J by 9 bases, 9 bases remained unmatched. The germline gives CDR1 LNHNV, CDR2 YYDKDF (reference sequence). The CDR3 is 15 amino acids.

The gene calls are TRBV5-5 and TRBJ1-2; 9 nucleotides match TRBD1. CDR1 is SGHKS, CDR2 YYEKEE, per germline (reference sequence). This CDR3 has 16 amino acids. V lost 2 bases, J lost 5 bases, and 10 bases stayed unmatched. Here the CDR3 DNA reads TGTGCCAGCAGCTTTACAGGGGGCGACGACCCTTATGGCTACACCTTC. This encodes CASSFTGGDDPYGYTF.